The 18 T cell receptor beta chains below all came from one sample that was sequenced in a study of blood T cells in healthy people across ages. A second PCR, run for roughly 7 to 11 cycles, used a sample-barcoded 5' primer plus a J-beta primer mix. TCRdb independently ran MiXCR on the 5' RACE reads; one entry per CDR3 protein. Among around 1.1 million distinct CDR3 sequences listed, more than 30% were seen once. Sequencing was carried out using blood. Every receptor here comes from a man between 18 and 29 years old in good health.

This clonotype was found a few times. The rearrangement links TRBV6-1 to TRBJ1-6; no clear D. V was trimmed by 6 bases and J by 0 bases, leaving 15 bases between them. The CDR3 has 17 residues. In germline, CDR1 is MNHNS, CDR2 SASEGT. The CDR3 region is CASSPRRSFSYNSPLHF. The CDR3 DNA sequence: TGTGCCAGCAGCCCTCGTCGATCTTTCTCCTATAATTCACCCCTCCACTTT.

The chain carries TRBV7-2 and TRBJ2-1; D not resolved. V was clipped by 1 base and J by 4 bases, with 11 bases between them. This CDR3 contains 15 residues. Germline lookup yields CDR1 SGHTA and CDR2 FQGNSA. The CDR3 DNA is TGTGCCAGCAGCTTAGGTTCTAGGGTATACAATGAGCAGTTCTTC. It yields the protein CASSLGSRVYNEQFF. The full variable domain, with the rest looked up from reference TRBV7-2 and TRBJ2-1, is GAGVSQSPSNKVTEKGKDVELRCDPISGHTALYWYRQSLGQGLEFLIYFQGNSAPDKSGLPSDRFSAERTGGSVSTLTIQRTQQEDSAVYLCASSLGSRVYNEQFFGPGTRLTVL.

The chain employs TRBV6-2 or TRBV6-3 and TRBJ1-5; 8 bases match TRBD1. V was clipped by 8 bases and J by 2 bases; unmatched bases: 5. Germline V gene lookup returns CDR1 MNHEY and CDR2 SVGEGT. CDR3 length: 14 amino acids. In DNA form, the CDR3 reads TGTGCCAGCGTTAAGACAGGGGGCAATCAGCCCCAGCATTTT. Encoded protein: CASVKTGGNQPQHF.

This chain joins TRBV24-1 and TRBJ1-1, with D tentatively TRBD1 (5 bases). The germline CDR1 and CDR2 sequences are KGHDR and SFDVKD. This CDR3 is built from 16 residues. Between the trimmed V and J ends, which lost 8 bases and 4 bases, there was a span of 22 bases. The CDR3 region has the DNA TGTGCCACCACCACCCTTGGGCAGGGTCTTCGCACTGAAGCTTTCTTT. Its translation: CATTTLGQGLRTEAFF.

In this sample, this clonotype turned up a few times. V gene TRBV10-3 combines with J gene TRBJ1-2; TRBD1 matches 7 bases. With V trimmed by 3 bases and J by 5 bases, 6 bases remained unmatched. The CDR3 length is 14 residues. Germline CDR1 reads ENHRY; CDR2 reads SYGVKD. The CDR3 spells CAISDTGARYGYTF. CDR3 DNA: TGTGCCATCAGTGACACAGGGGCCCGGTATGGCTACACCTTC.

The chain joins TRBV3-1 to TRBJ1-6; 7 bases fit TRBD1. The CDR3 runs to 18 residues. The V gene end was trimmed by 4 bases and the J gene end by 5 bases; junction bases not matched to a gene: 14. Germline V gene lookup returns CDR1 LGHDT and CDR2 YNNKEL (reference sequence). CDR3 nucleotides: TGTGCCAGCAGCCTCGGGACAGCCGGCCGCCTAAATAATTCACCCCTCCACTTT. Residues: CASSLGTAGRLNNSPLHF.

This clonotype was detected a few times. This sequence joins TRBV20-1 and TRBJ2-1, with 7 bases lining up with TRBD2. The CDR3 has 14 amino acids. The germline gives CDR1 DFQATT, CDR2 SNEGSKA (reference sequence). J gave up 2 bases and V 4 bases, and 5 bases lay outside the gene matches. CDR3 DNA: TGCAGTGCTACAGCGGGGTCAACCTACAATGAGCAGTTCTTC. Translated: CSATAGSTYNEQFF.

Comments on this clonotype: One end of the junction varies from germline; a read error may be responsible. This chain uses TRBV24-1 with TRBJ2-6; D possibly uses TRBD1 or TRBD2 (5 bases each). CDR1 is KGHDR and CDR2 is SFDVKD in the germline V gene. The CDR3 runs 17 residues. The CDR3 sequence is CATSPGTVNSGASVLTF. The CDR3, as DNA: TGTGCCACCAGTCCCGGGACGGTAAACTCTGGGGCCAGCGTCCTGACTTTC.

V usage is TRBV3-1 and J usage is TRBJ1-1; D not resolved. The CDR3 totals 13 residues. Germline loops: CDR1 LGHDT, CDR2 YNNKEL (reference sequence). Trimming cost V 0 bases and J 7 bases, with 9 bases left between them. The CDR3, as DNA: TGTGCCAGCAGCCAAGATTCCGAACATGAAGCTTTCTTT. This gives the protein CASSQDSEHEAFF.

This clonotype was found a few times. The chain has TRBV29-1 and TRBJ1-1; TRBD1 might be the D (6 bases). Germline assignment: CDR1 SQVTM and CDR2 ANQGSEA. Trimming pared 6 bases from V and 5 bases from J, leaving 19 bases between. The CDR3 totals 14 residues. CDR3: CSVGLRRGDTEAFF. CDR3 bases: TGCAGCGTGGGGCTCCGGAGGGGGGATACTGAAGCTTTCTTT.

About this clonotype itself: Compared with germline, one end of the junction differs, possibly owing to a read error. V gene TRBV9 combines with J gene TRBJ1-1; D gene unclear. The CDR3 covers 13 residues. The V gene's germline CDR1 is SGDLS and CDR2 YYNGEE. The CDR3 coding sequence is TGTACCAGCAGCGTAGAGGGAGGTACTGAAGCTTTCTTT. Translation: CTSSVEGGTEAFF.

V usage is TRBV7-8 and J usage is TRBJ2-3, with D unclear. The CDR3 spans 16 residues. The ends were cut back, 3 bases at V and 0 bases at J, with 13 bases in the middle. Germline V gives CDR1 SGHVS, CDR2 FQNEAQ. The CDR3 DNA reads as TGTGCCAGCAGCTTGAGCTTGACGACAAGCACAGATACGCAGTATTTT. Its protein product is CASSLSLTTSTDTQYF.

The chain joins TRBV7-9 to TRBJ1-1; no clear D. CDR1 is SEHNR, CDR2 FQNEAQ, per germline (reference sequence). CDR3 length: 14 amino acids. The V and J ends lost 5 bases and 3 bases respectively, with 13 bases between them. CDR3 sequence: CASSARRGDTEAFF. The CDR3 nucleotides read TGTGCCAGCAGCGCTAGACGCGGGGACACTGAAGCTTTCTTT.

This clonotype was observed a handful of times. The chain uses TRBV4-3 and TRBJ2-3; D gene uncertain. This CDR3 has 16 amino acids. CDR1 LGHNA and CDR2 YSLEER come from the germline V gene. The germline V and J ends were trimmed by 0 bases and 0 bases, with 10 bases remaining between them. The CDR3 spells CASSQDFRISTDTQYF. In nucleotides, the CDR3 is TGCGCCAGCAGCCAAGATTTCAGGATTAGCACAGATACGCAGTATTTT.

This clonotype was found once. The V call is TRBV5-1, the J call TRBJ1-1, with D possibly being TRBD1 (5 bases). The CDR3 sequence is 15 residues long. Germline V gene sequence: CDR1 SGHRS, CDR2 YFSETQ. V was clipped by 2 bases and J by 4 bases, with 15 bases between them. CDR3 bases: TGCGCCAGCAGCTTAGAAACAGGATTGAGCACTGAAGCTTTCTTT. This gives the protein CASSLETGLSTEAFF.

The CDR3 region is CSALPETGLYWDQPQHF. DNA for the CDR3: TGCAGTGCCCTGCCCGAGACAGGGTTGTATTGGGATCAGCCCCAGCATTTT. The genes are TRBV20-1 and TRBJ1-5; TRBD1 aligns across 7 bases. The CDR3 has 17 residues. The V segment lost 6 bases and the J segment 5 bases; nucleotides outside the gene matches: 19. From germline, CDR1 is DFQATT and CDR2 SNEGSKA (reference sequence).

The table lists this clonotype with a few counts. This chain uses TRBV7-2 with TRBJ1-2, with unresolved D. Germline lookup yields CDR1 SGHTA and CDR2 FQGNSA. The length of the CDR3 is 15 residues. V lost 5 bases and J 0 bases, leaving 13 bases between the germline ends. The chain's CDR3 is CASSREGIANYGYTF. The CDR3 nucleotides are TGTGCCAGCAGCCGGGAGGGTATCGCTAACTATGGCTACACCTTC.

This clonotype was observed a few times. This rearrangement joins TRBV20-1 to TRBJ2-3; a possible D gene is TRBD2 (6 bases). Trimming cost V 0 bases and J 5 bases, with 12 bases left between them. Germline V lookup: CDR1 DFQATT, CDR2 SNEGSKA (reference sequence). The CDR3 covers 14 residues. The CDR3 sequence: CSARDRGGGDTQYF. The DNA of the CDR3 is TGCAGTGCTAGAGATCGGGGAGGAGGAGATACGCAGTATTTT.